This section outlines one T cell receptor beta chain sequence together with its context. At the DNA level, this CDR3 is encoded by other sequences in the same sample as well. Looked up from germline, CDR1 is SQVTM and CDR2 is ANQGSEA. This CDR3 comprises 12 residues. Trimming left V 7 bases short and J 2 bases short, with 11 bases between. Original data processing: ImmunoSEQ sequences covered only the junction and lacked quality scores; filtering therefore differed. The repertoire was sequenced with immunoSEQ multiplex PCR; TCRdb's copy has only in-frame clones and lacks some. V, J and clone size were drawn from that table, and D and trimming were deduced from the DNA. The sample includes 630,000 or so clones, about 98% of them seen just once. The sample comes from a study of shared clonotypes between healthy human individuals. CD45RO-negative, CCR7-selected cells formed the naive CD8 fraction, which excluded terminally differentiated effector memory CD45RA+ cells.

The clonotype was recovered from a man aged 25-40 years in good health. The chain has TRBV29-1 and TRBJ1-1; TRBD1 might be the D (6 bases). Sequenced: naive CD8+ T cells sorted from blood. CDR3 region: CSARGLNTEAFF. Written as DNA, the CDR3 is TGCAGCGCGAGGGGGTTAAACACTGAAGCTTTCTTT.